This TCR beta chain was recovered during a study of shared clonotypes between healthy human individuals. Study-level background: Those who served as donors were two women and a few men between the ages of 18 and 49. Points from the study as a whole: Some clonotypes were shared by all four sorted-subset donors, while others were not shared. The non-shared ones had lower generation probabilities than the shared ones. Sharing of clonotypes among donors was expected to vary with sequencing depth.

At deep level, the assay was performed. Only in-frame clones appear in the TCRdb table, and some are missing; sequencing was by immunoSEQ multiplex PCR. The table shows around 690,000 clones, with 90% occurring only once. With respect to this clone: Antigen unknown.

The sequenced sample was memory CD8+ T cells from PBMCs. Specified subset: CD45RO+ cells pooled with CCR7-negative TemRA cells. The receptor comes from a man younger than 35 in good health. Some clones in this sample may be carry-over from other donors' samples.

The CDR3 sequence: CASSQEGLAGPTDTQYF. The CDR3 DNA follows: TGCGCCAGCAGCCAAGAAGGACTAGCGGGGCCCACAGATACGCAGTATTTT. The chain uses TRBV4-3 and TRBJ2-3; 12 bases are a match to TRBD2. After removal of 0 bases from V and 2 bases from J, the junction contained 3 bases not matched to a gene. CDR1 and CDR2 from the germline V gene are LGHNA and YSLEER. The CDR3 runs 17 residues.